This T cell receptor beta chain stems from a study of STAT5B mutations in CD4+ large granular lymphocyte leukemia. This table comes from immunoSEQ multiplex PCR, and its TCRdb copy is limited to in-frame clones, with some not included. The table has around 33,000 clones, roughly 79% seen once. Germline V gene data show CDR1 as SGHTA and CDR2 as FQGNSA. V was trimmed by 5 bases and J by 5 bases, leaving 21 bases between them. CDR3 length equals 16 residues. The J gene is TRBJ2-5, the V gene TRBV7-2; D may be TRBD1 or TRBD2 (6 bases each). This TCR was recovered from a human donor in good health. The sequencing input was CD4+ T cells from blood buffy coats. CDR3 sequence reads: CASSQGQAGRYETQYF. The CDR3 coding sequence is TGTGCCAGCAGCCAGGGGCAGGCAGGGAGGTATGAGACCCAGTACTTC.